The next 22 T cell receptor beta chains were all read from a single sample in a study of cytomegalovirus exposure and HLA in healthy donors. PCR amplification relied on 60 Vbeta primers (plus 13 Jbeta primers). Clones were sequenced by immunoSEQ multiplex PCR, and TCRdb holds only the in-frame ones, with some missing. The sample yields 120,000 or so clones, roughly 78% seen once. Sequencing input: PBMCs. These receptor sequences come from a young man in good health and CMV-seronegative.

The chain links TRBV6-4 to TRBJ2-3; 8 bases fit TRBD2. The germline V gene has CDR1 MRHNA and CDR2 SNTAGT. Unmatched junction bases numbered 0, after V lost 0 bases and J lost 1 base. The CDR3 has 15 amino acids. The CDR3 DNA is TGTGCCAGCAGTGACTCGCGGGGGGGCACAGATACGCAGTATTTT. Its translation: CASSDSRGGTDTQYF.

This clone was counted once. This chain uses TRBV10-2 with TRBJ2-4; tentatively, D is TRBD2 (5 bases). The V end lost 3 bases, the J end lost 8 bases, and 11 bases lay between the germline ends. Germline V gives CDR1 WSHSY, CDR2 SAAADI. The CDR3 extends over 13 amino acids. CDR3 bases: TGCGCCAGCAGTGAAGGCGTCGGGGACATTCAGTACTTC. It yields the protein CASSEGVGDIQYF.

This clone was picked up a small number of times. This rearrangement joins TRBV7-8 to TRBJ1-1; TRBD1 matches 7 bases. The CDR3 is 16 residues long. V dropped 3 bases and J dropped 0; count of bases not matched to a gene: 7. The germline V gene encodes CDR1 SGHVS and CDR2 FQNEAQ. CDR3 amino acids: CASSFVQGEVNTEAFF. CDR3 nucleotide sequence: TGTGCCAGCAGCTTTGTTCAGGGGGAGGTGAACACTGAAGCTTTCTTT.

The chain carries TRBV18 and TRBJ1-4; 9 bases fit TRBD1. This CDR3 comprises 15 residues. The germline V gene has CDR1 KGHSH and CDR2 LQKENI. J lost 5 bases, V lost 0 bases, and 1 base had no gene match. CDR3 amino acids: CASSPPGQGNEKLFF. In DNA form, the CDR3 reads TGTGCCAGCTCACCACCGGGACAGGGCAATGAAAAACTGTTTTTT.

The rearrangement links TRBV7-9 to TRBJ1-3, with D possibly TRBD1 on 5 matching bases. CDR1 SEHNR and CDR2 FQNEAQ come from the germline V gene (reference sequence). Between the trimmed V and J ends, which lost 5 bases and 4 bases, there was a span of 12 bases. The CDR3 consists of 14 residues. CDR3 sequence (DNA): TGTGCCAGCAGCCTTACAGGATGGGGAAACACCATATATTTT. Translating gives CASSLTGWGNTIYF.

This clone was counted a few times. The chain links TRBV5-6 to TRBJ2-7; 7 bases agree with TRBD1. The germline CDR1 and CDR2 sequences are SGHDT and YYEEEE. The junction had 9 bases not matched to a gene; V was cut back by 0 bases and J by 3 bases. The length of the CDR3 is 16 residues. The CDR3 nucleotides are TGTGCCAGCAGCTTGGAGTTCGGGGACAGTCTCTACGAGCAGTACTTC. It codes for CASSLEFGDSLYEQYF.

The chain couples TRBV7-8 to TRBJ2-7; D may be TRBD2 (6 bases). In germline, CDR1 is SGHVS, CDR2 FQNEAQ. The CDR3 runs to 14 residues. The V gene lost 1 base and the J gene lost 4 bases, with 11 bases spanning the gap. The CDR3 sequence is CASSLDLGGYEQYF. For the CDR3, the DNA is TGTGCCAGCAGCTTAGATCTGGGGGGTTACGAGCAGTACTTC.

This sequence joins TRBV5-6 and TRBJ1-2; a possible D gene is TRBD1 (6 bases). V lost 4 bases to trimming and J lost 8 bases, with 18 bases between them. The CDR3 loop spans 14 amino acids. Germline V CDR1 and CDR2: SGHDT, YYEEEE. The CDR3 protein is CASSPRTGLQGYTF. As DNA, the CDR3 is TGTGCCAGCAGCCCAAGAACAGGGCTCCAGGGCTACACCTTC.

This clone came up a few times. The rearrangement uses TRBV30 and TRBJ1-4; D not certain. The CDR3 has 12 residues. V gave up 3 bases and J gave up 4 bases, with 6 bases separating them. From germline, CDR1 is GTSNPN and CDR2 SVGIG (reference sequence). The CDR3 here is CAWSQINEKLFF. CDR3 coding DNA: TGTGCCTGGAGCCAGATTAATGAAAAACTGTTTTTT.

Only one count was recorded for this clone. The V call is TRBV11-2, the J call TRBJ2-1; D is uncertain. Between the trimmed V and J ends, which lost 2 bases and 7 bases, there was a span of 12 bases. The CDR3 consists of 14 residues. Germline CDR1 and CDR2: SGHAT and FQNNGV. CDR3 loop: CASSLLTTGNEQFF. The DNA for the CDR3 is TGTGCCAGCAGCTTATTGACGACTGGGAATGAGCAGTTCTTC.

This rearrangement joins TRBV19 to TRBJ2-1, with 8 bases identical to TRBD1. The CDR3 totals 15 residues. CDR1 is LNHDA and CDR2 is SQIVND in the germline V gene (reference sequence). V lost 7 bases and J lost 2; bases outside the gene matches: 7. In nucleotides, the CDR3 is TGTGCCAGTACCCTGGACAGGGCAACCTACAATGAGCAGTTCTTC. The encoded protein is CASTLDRATYNEQFF.

This clone has only a few counts. The chain carries TRBV6-5 and TRBJ1-2; maybe TRBD1 (6 bases). This CDR3 contains 12 residues. V was cut by 5 bases and J by 7 bases, with 11 bases left in between. Germline-derived CDR1 and CDR2 are MNHEY and SVGAGI. The CDR3 nucleotides are TGTGCCAGCAGTAGGACAGTCCTTGGCTACACCTTC. Protein product: CASSRTVLGYTF.

The V gene is TRBV6-6, the J gene TRBJ1-5; 10 bases line up with TRBD1. V shed 5 bases and J 2 bases; nucleotides not matched to a gene: 6. This CDR3 region has 16 residues. Germline CDR1 reads MNHNY; CDR2 reads SVGAGI (reference sequence). CDR3 nucleotides: TGTGCCAGCAGTGACTGGACAGGGGGTGGCAATCAGCCCCAGCATTTT. Protein: CASSDWTGGGNQPQHF.

The rearrangement links TRBV7-8 to TRBJ1-1, with D hard to call. CDR1 and CDR2 from the germline V gene are SGHVS and FQNEAQ. Trimming cost V 10 bases and J 0 bases, with 18 bases left between them. This CDR3 region has 15 residues. For the CDR3, the DNA is TGTGCCACCCTGAGATTGACACCCCTGAACACTGAAGCTTTCTTT. Its translation: CATLRLTPLNTEAFF.

The chain employs TRBV30 and TRBJ2-3; a weak D match, TRBD2 (6 bases). V was cut by 3 bases and J by 4 bases, with 11 bases left in between. The CDR3 contains 13 residues. CDR1 is GTSNPN, CDR2 SVGIG, per germline (reference sequence). The CDR3 spells CAWRGGPPDTQYF. For the CDR3, the DNA is TGTGCCTGGAGGGGGGGACCTCCAGATACGCAGTATTTT.

V and J are TRBV19 and TRBJ1-1; maybe TRBD1 (6 bases). Germline-derived CDR1 and CDR2 are LNHDA and SQIVND (reference sequence). The CDR3 runs 14 residues. V was clipped by 2 bases and J by 10 bases, with 17 bases between them. In DNA form, the CDR3 reads TGTGCCAGTAGTATATCGGGCACAGGGTTCGTAGCTTTCTTT. It encodes CASSISGTGFVAFF.

The chain employs TRBV6-6 and TRBJ2-1, with a weak D call TRBD1 (6 bases). Trimming pared 2 bases from V and 9 bases from J, leaving 14 bases between. The V gene's germline CDR1 is MNHNY and CDR2 SVGAGI (reference sequence). CDR3 size: 14 residues. In DNA form, the CDR3 reads TGTGCCAGCAGTTACATACAGGGTTCGGTTGAGCAGTTCTTC. Translating it yields CASSYIQGSVEQFF.

This sequence joins TRBV9 and TRBJ2-1; D possibly corresponds to TRBD1 (7 bases). In germline, CDR1 is SGDLS, CDR2 YYNGEE. There are 15 residues in the CDR3. V dropped 4 bases and J dropped 0 bases, with 11 bases sitting between them. This CDR3 is CASSPGGSSYNEQFF. CDR3 bases: TGTGCCAGCAGCCCAGGGGGGAGCTCCTACAATGAGCAGTTCTTC.

CDR3 nucleotide sequence: TGCGCCAGCAGTCTAGGCGGGGGTCCCTACAATGAGCAGTTCTTC. Protein product: CASSLGGGPYNEQFF. The V and J genes are TRBV10-1 and TRBJ2-1; 7 bases are a match to TRBD2. Germline CDR1 and CDR2: WNHNN and SYGVQD (reference sequence). V shed 5 bases, J shed 2 bases, and the junction held 6 bases outside the gene matches. The length of the CDR3 is 15 residues.

The chain recombines TRBV7-2 with TRBJ1-5, with a possible D match to TRBD1 (5 bases). The V gene's germline CDR1 is SGHTA and CDR2 FQGNSA. The CDR3 contains 15 residues. V was clipped by 3 bases and J by 9 bases, with 18 bases between them. CDR3 region: CASSLRAAGDGPQHF. The CDR3 DNA reads TGTGCCAGCAGCTTGCGGGCAGCGGGGGATGGGCCCCAGCATTTT.

This sequence joins TRBV10-1 and TRBJ2-1; D gene unclear. The CDR3 extends over 13 amino acids. V was clipped by 2 bases and J by 5 bases, with 7 bases between them. The germline V gene has CDR1 WNHNN and CDR2 SYGVQD (reference sequence). The CDR3 loop is CASSEQANNEQFF. For the CDR3, the DNA is TGCGCCAGCAGTGAGCAGGCGAACAATGAGCAGTTCTTC.

CDR3 bases: TGTGCCAGCAGCCGGGACAGTCGATTTAACACTGAAGCTTTCTTT. Its protein is CASSRDSRFNTEAFF. The chain couples TRBV5-5 to TRBJ1-1; 7 bases map to TRBD1. The CDR3 loop spans 15 amino acids. J gave up 2 bases and V 4 bases, and 8 bases lay outside the gene matches. Germline CDR1 and CDR2: SGHKS and YYEKEE (reference sequence).